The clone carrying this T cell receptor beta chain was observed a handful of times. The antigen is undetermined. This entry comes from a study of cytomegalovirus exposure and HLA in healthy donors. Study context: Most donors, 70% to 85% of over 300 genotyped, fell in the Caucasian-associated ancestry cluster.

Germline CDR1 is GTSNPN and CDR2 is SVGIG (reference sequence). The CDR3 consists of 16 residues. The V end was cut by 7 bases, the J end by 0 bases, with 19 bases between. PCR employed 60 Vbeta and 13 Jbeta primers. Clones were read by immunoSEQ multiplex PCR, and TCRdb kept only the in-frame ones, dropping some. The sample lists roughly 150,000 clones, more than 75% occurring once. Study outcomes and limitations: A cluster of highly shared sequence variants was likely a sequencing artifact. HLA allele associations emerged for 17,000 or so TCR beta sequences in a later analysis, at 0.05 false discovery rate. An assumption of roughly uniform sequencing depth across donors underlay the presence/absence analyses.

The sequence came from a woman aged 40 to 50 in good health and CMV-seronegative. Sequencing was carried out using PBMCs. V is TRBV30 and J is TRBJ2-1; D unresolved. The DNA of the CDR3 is TGTGCCTACCCGGGTGATTCCCTTATCTCCTACAATGAGCAGTTCTTC. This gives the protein CAYPGDSLISYNEQFF.